Only a few counts were recorded for the clone carrying this T cell receptor (beta chain). What it binds is not known. Germline V CDR1 and CDR2: MNHEY, SVGAGI. The CDR3 loop spans 15 amino acids. J gave up 4 bases and V 4 bases, and 5 bases lay outside the gene matches. This entry is derived from a study of response to subunit inactivated influenza vaccine. Findings and limits, study-wide: Authors suggested seasonal influenza vaccinations each recruit few new T cells.

TCRdb redid the calling of the RT-PCR reads with MiXCR, one entry per CDR3 protein. This table holds hundreds of thousands of distinct CDR3 sequences, less than 30% found once. The TCR was taken from a man between 45 and 60 years old who received an inactivated influenza vaccine. The V call is TRBV6-5, the J call TRBJ2-2; 8 positions agree with TRBD2. The specimen was CD4+ T cells sorted from PBMCs, collected 4 to 6 days after vaccination. CDR3 coding DNA: TGTGCCAGCAGTTGGACTAGCCGCGGCACCGGGGAGCTGTTTTTT. As protein: CASSWTSRGTGELFF.